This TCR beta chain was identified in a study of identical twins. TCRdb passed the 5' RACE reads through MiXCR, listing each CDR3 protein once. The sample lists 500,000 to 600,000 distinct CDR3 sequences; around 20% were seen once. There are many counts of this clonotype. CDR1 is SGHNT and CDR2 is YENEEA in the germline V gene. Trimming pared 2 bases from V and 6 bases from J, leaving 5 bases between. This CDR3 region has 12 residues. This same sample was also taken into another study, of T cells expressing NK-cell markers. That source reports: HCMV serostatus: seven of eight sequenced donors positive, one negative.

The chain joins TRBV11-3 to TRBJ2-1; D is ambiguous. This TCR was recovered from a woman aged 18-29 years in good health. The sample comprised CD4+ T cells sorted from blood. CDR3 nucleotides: TGTGCCAGCAGCTTAACCCCCAATGAGCAGTTCTTC. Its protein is CASSLTPNEQFF.